This T cell receptor beta chain was profiled in a study of cytomegalovirus exposure and HLA in healthy donors. With regard to this clone: Its specificity is not known.

Study-wide findings and caveats: According to a subsequent analysis, TCR clusters identified in the first cohort showed a tendency to co-occur across the 110 or so validation repertoires. A few CMV-associated chains were confirmed in vitro to be specific for CMV antigens.

The donors formed part of the approximately 130-subject validation cohort, distinct from the approximately 670-subject first cohort. Germline assignment: CDR1 SGHRS and CDR2 YFSETQ. V was clipped by 0 bases and J by 0 bases; unmatched bases: 5. This CDR3 region has 17 residues. Assay used: immunoSEQ multiplex PCR; TCRdb lists only in-frame clones, some missing. The data contain approximately 300,000 clones, about 90% of them singletons. The J gene is TRBJ2-1, the V gene TRBV5-1; 8 bases are shared with TRBD2. The source material was PBMCs. This sequence was found in a woman younger than 45 in good health and CMV-seropositive. CDR3 coding DNA: TGCGCCAGCAGCTTGGATCGCGGGGGGCACTCCTACAATGAGCAGTTCTTC. Amino acids: CASSLDRGGHSYNEQFF.